This TCR beta chain was identified in a study of read filtering for tumor transcriptome and immune sequencing. Study-level background: The cohort had 17 men and around 15 women aged roughly 47 to 85, mean about 70 years.

To note about this clonotype: The junction departs from the called germline gene at one end, perhaps through a read error.

From roughly 0.4 ug of RNA, a library with molecular barcoded alpha/delta and beta/gamma adaptors was made. Using its own MiXCR run on the reads, TCRdb lists one record per CDR3 protein. The data contain about 50,000 distinct CDR3 sequences, about a fifth of them singletons. The V gene's germline CDR1 is DFQATT and CDR2 SNEGSKA (reference sequence). The CDR3 spans 16 residues. This sequence originates from a donor over 35 with multiple myeloma. The chain carries TRBV20-1 and TRBJ2-5, with 7 bases fitting TRBD2. The material sequenced was a population of CD138-negative cells sorted from bone marrow. In nucleotides, the CDR3 is TGCAGTGCTAGAGACGGGGCTAGCGGCCCCCAAGAGACCCGGTACTTC. Amino acid sequence: CSARDGASGPQETRYF.